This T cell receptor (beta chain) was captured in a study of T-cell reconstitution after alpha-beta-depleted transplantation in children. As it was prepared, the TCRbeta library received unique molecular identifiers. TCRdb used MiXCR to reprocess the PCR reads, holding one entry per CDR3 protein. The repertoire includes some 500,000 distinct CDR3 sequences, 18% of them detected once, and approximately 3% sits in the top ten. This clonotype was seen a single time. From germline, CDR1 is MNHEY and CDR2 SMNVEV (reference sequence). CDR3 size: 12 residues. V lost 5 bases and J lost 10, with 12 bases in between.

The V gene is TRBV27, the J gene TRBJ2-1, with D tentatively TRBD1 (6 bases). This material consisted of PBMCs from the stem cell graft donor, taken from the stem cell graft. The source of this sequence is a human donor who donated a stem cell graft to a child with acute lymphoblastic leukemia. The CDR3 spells CASSPKTGEQFF. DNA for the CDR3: TGTGCCAGCAGTCCTAAGACAGGCGAGCAGTTCTTC.